These T cell receptor beta chains were read from a single sample in a study. One entry per CDR3 protein, called by TCRdb with MiXCR from the 5' RACE reads. The sample comprises about 43,000 distinct CDR3 sequences, more than 20% of which are singletons, and 4.3% rests with the top ten. Sequenced input: Tregs sorted from a lymph node. These receptors originate from a female donor with breast cancer. Each CDR3 is given with its conserved first and last residue. The D gene is left open where the match is weak. Clone sizes are given selectively: once, few, many, or a class where the clone is expanded.

v_call	j_call	d_call	clone_size	cdr3_aa	cdr3_nt
TRBV9	TRBJ2-3	.	few	CASSEAYKADTQYF	TGTGCCAGCAGCGAGGCCTACAAGGCAGATACGCAGTATTTT
TRBV12-3/TRBV12-4	TRBJ1-5	.	many	CASSLYLVSDQPQHF	TGTGCCAGCAGTTTATATTTGGTCTCCGATCAGCCCCAGCATTTT
TRBV7-9	TRBJ2-1	.	.	CASSLSPRANEQFF	TGTGCCAGCAGCCTCAGCCCCAGGGCCAATGAGCAGTTCTTC
TRBV11-2	TRBJ1-1	.	few	CASSLSADYYEAFF	TGTGCCAGCAGCTTGTCCGCAGACTACTATGAAGCTTTCTTT
TRBV29-1	TRBJ2-1	TRBD1	.	CSVEGGLGNEQFF	TGCAGCGTGGAAGGGGGCCTTGGGAATGAGCAGTTCTTC
TRBV4-1	TRBJ2-5	.	.	CASSPRVAGETQYF	TGCGCCAGCAGCCCAAGGGTAGCAGGGGAGACCCAGTACTTC
TRBV10-3	TRBJ2-7	.	few	CAISAGYEQYF	TGTGCCATCAGCGCAGGGTACGAGCAGTACTTC
TRBV4-2	TRBJ2-1	TRBD2	.	CASSQLAGDGNEQFF	TGTGCCAGCAGCCAACTAGCGGGAGACGGAAATGAGCAGTTCTTC
TRBV4-1	TRBJ2-3	.	.	CASSRQGSLGTDTQYF	TGCGCCAGCAGCCGCCAGGGGAGTCTTGGCACAGATACGCAGTATTTT
TRBV5-1	TRBJ1-2	.	many	CASSSGYGYTF	TGCGCCAGCAGCTCGGGTTATGGCTACACCTTC
TRBV6-5	TRBJ2-5	.	.	CASSYSGYQETQYF	TGTGCCAGCAGTTATTCCGGCTACCAAGAGACCCAGTACTTC
TRBV7-9	TRBJ2-3	TRBD2	many	CASSLFGSSGRMDTQYF	TGTGCCAGCAGCCTATTCGGAAGTAGCGGGAGAATGGATACGCAGTATTTT
TRBV6-1	TRBJ2-7	.	few	CASSESGQDEQYF	TGTGCCAGCAGTGAATCGGGGCAGGACGAGCAGTACTTC
TRBV27	TRBJ2-7	TRBD1	.	CASAGTGSGQYF	TGTGCCAGCGCCGGGACAGGGTCTGGGCAGTACTTC
TRBV9	TRBJ2-1	TRBD1	.	CASSVGDRRRSGEFF	TGTGCCAGCAGCGTAGGGGACAGGCGTAGGTCAGGCGAGTTCTTC
TRBV5-6	TRBJ2-3	.	.	CASSQLMAEADTQYF	TGTGCCAGCAGCCAACTGATGGCCGAGGCAGATACGCAGTATTTT
TRBV5-6	TRBJ2-7	.	.	CASSARGWNYEQYF	TGTGCCAGCAGCGCGAGAGGGTGGAACTACGAGCAGTACTTC
TRBV5-1	TRBJ1-1	TRBD1	many	CASSPDNRGNTEAFF	TGCGCCAGCAGCCCGGATAACAGGGGAAACACTGAAGCTTTCTTT
TRBV4-1	TRBJ2-3	.	many	CASSLSPFTDTQYF	TGCGCCAGCAGCCTTAGTCCCTTCACAGATACGCAGTATTTT
TRBV25-1	TRBJ2-1	TRBD1	.	CASSDKVTDRAAYNEQFF	TGTGCCAGCAGTGACAAGGTCACGGACAGGGCGGCCTACAACGAGCAGTTCTTC
TRBV6-6	TRBJ2-1	.	.	CASRGFGPYNEQFF	TGTGCCAGCAGGGGGTTTGGCCCCTACAATGAGCAGTTCTTC
TRBV4-1	TRBJ2-3	.	.	CASSQEAWAGALDTQYF	TGCGCCAGCAGCCAAGAAGCTTGGGCAGGGGCTTTGGATACGCAGTATTTT
TRBV5-1	TRBJ2-5	.	many	CASSLGTGETQYF	TGCGCCAGCAGCTTAGGTACCGGGGAGACCCAGTACTTC
TRBV6-1	TRBJ1-5	TRBD1	many	CASSPRGDSNQPQHF	TGTGCCAGCAGCCCCAGGGGGGATAGCAATCAGCCCCAGCATTTT
TRBV9	TRBJ2-5	TRBD1	many	CASSVSGGRETQYF	TGTGCCAGCAGCGTATCAGGGGGCCGGGAGACCCAGTACTTC
TRBV7-3	TRBJ2-1	.	.	CASSLGGRNEQFF	TGTGCCAGCAGCTTAGGGGGGCGGAATGAGCAGTTCTTC
TRBV20-1	TRBJ2-5	TRBD2	few	CSAGLATEFQETQYF	TGCAGTGCCGGACTAGCGACCGAATTCCAAGAGACCCAGTACTTC
TRBV6-6	TRBJ2-3	.	few	CASSSTSRVMTDTQYF	TGTGCCAGCAGTTCCACCAGTCGGGTCATGACAGATACGCAGTATTTT
TRBV12-3/TRBV12-4	TRBJ2-5	.	few	CASSPRVTQETQYF	TGTGCCAGCAGTCCCCGGGTGACTCAAGAGACCCAGTACTTC
TRBV7-9	TRBJ2-3	TRBD2	few	CASHSGPSTDTQYF	TGTGCCAGTCATAGCGGGCCATCCACAGATACGCAGTATTTT
TRBV25-1	TRBJ1-6	.	.	CASSGPGADYNSPLHF	TGTGCCAGCAGTGGACCCGGGGCCGACTATAATTCACCCCTCCACTTT
TRBV3-1	TRBJ2-2	TRBD1	many	CASSFRQGTYTGELFF	TGTGCCAGCAGCTTCCGACAGGGGACGTACACCGGGGAGCTGTTTTTT
TRBV6-1	TRBJ1-5	.	many	CASRSYPGGSYSNQPQHF	TGTGCCAGCAGATCCTACCCGGGGGGGTCCTATAGCAATCAGCCCCAGCATTTT
TRBV7-3	TRBJ1-1	TRBD1	many	CASSTTGGLTEAFF	TGTGCCAGCAGCACGACAGGGGGCCTTACTGAAGCTTTCTTT
TRBV5-1	TRBJ1-5	TRBD1	many	CASSETGYSNQPQHF	TGCGCCAGCAGCGAGACAGGGTATAGCAATCAGCCCCAGCATTTT
TRBV4-2	TRBJ1-1	.	few	CASSQDLGGPGGAFF	TGTGCCAGCAGCCAAGATCTTGGAGGGCCGGGAGGAGCTTTCTTT
TRBV28	TRBJ2-1	TRBD2	.	CASSLRGRAYNEQFF	TGTGCCAGCAGTTTACGTGGGAGGGCCTACAATGAGCAGTTCTTC
TRBV12-3/TRBV12-4	TRBJ2-7	.	.	CASSTGGRGIYEQYF	TGTGCCAGCAGCACCGGGGGACGCGGGATCTACGAGCAGTACTTC
TRBV7-8	TRBJ2-1	.	.	CASSLASSSYSEQFF	TGTGCCAGCAGCTTAGCTTCTAGCTCCTACAGTGAGCAGTTCTTC
TRBV7-9	TRBJ2-7	.	few	CASSSPLSYEQYF	TGTGCCAGCAGCTCCCCCCTCTCCTACGAGCAGTACTTC
TRBV6-5	TRBJ2-6	TRBD1	few	CASSKTGGPSGANVLTF	TGTGCCAGCAGTAAAACAGGGGGCCCCTCTGGGGCCAACGTCCTGACTTTC
TRBV2	TRBJ2-1	TRBD2	.	CASCGASGVYNEQFF	TGTGCCAGCTGTGGGGCTAGCGGGGTCTACAATGAGCAGTTCTTC